This section outlines one T cell receptor (beta chain) sequence together with its context. The data stem from a study of blood T cell repertoires in COVID-19. On the study more broadly: The United States, Italy and Spain supplied acute and convalescent COVID-19 samples. T cells, B-cell-depleted T cells, or PBMCs supplied cDNA or gDNA.

Per the authors' pipeline: Quantification of nucleated cells was approximated via reference gene primer amplification. Sequencing used immunoSEQ multiplex PCR; TCRdb keeps in-frame clones, though not all of them. Clonal size and the V and J genes are those of that table, whereas D and trimming came from the DNA. The sample contains 200,000 to 250,000 clones, about nine tenths of which appear only once. The clonotype comes from a man aged 25 to 40 who had recovered from COVID-19. The sample was peripheral blood.

CDR3 region: CASSLQITGPNTEAFF. The DNA of the CDR3 is TGTGCCAGCAGCTTACAAATAACAGGTCCGAACACTGAAGCTTTCTTT. This rearrangement joins TRBV11-2 to TRBJ1-1; tentative D call: TRBD1 (5 bases). V lost 2 bases and J lost 1, with 14 bases in between. The CDR3 spans 16 residues. The V gene's germline CDR1 is SGHAT and CDR2 FQNNGV.